These 16 T cell receptor beta chains share one sample of origin, sequenced in a study of OX40 agonist ivuxolimab in advanced cancers. Profiling relied on immunoSEQ multiplex PCR, and the TCRdb table lists in-frame clones only, not all of them. Among around 120,000 clones listed, approximately 92% were seen once. Source: CD4+ or CD8+ T cells sorted from blood, taken in a trial of the OX40 agonist ivuxolimab. All receptors come from an adult with an advanced solid tumor such as melanoma, head and neck, liver or kidney cancer.

The V call is TRBV2, the J call TRBJ2-3, with 11 bases lining up with TRBD2. The CDR3 totals 15 residues. J was trimmed by 4 bases and V by 7 bases; bases with no gene match: 7. CDR1 and CDR2 from the germline V gene are SNHLY and FYNNEI. CDR3 loop: CASNALAGGADTQYF. The CDR3 DNA reads TGTGCCAGCAATGCGCTAGCGGGGGGCGCAGATACGCAGTATTTT.

This chain joins TRBV14 and TRBJ1-5, with D perhaps matching TRBD1 (5 bases). Germline CDR1 reads SGHDN; CDR2 reads FVKESK. V lost 2 bases and J lost 7, with 9 bases in between. The CDR3 length is 13 residues. The CDR3 coding sequence is TGTGCCAGCAGCCAATCGAGGGGCCAGCCCCAGCATTTT. This encodes CASSQSRGQPQHF. The full variable domain, rest sourced from reference TRBV14 and TRBJ1-5, is EAGVTQFPSHSVIEKGQTVTLRCDPISGHDNLYWYRRVMGKEIKFLLHFVKESKQDESGMPNNRFLAERTGGTYSTLKVQPAELEDSGVYFCASSQSRGQPQHFGDGTRLSIL.

With respect to this clone: The sample holds other DNA sequences that translate to the same CDR3. The CDR3 DNA reads TGTGCCAGCAGTTCCCTCAGGGACACAGATACGCAGTATTTT. It codes for CASSSLRDTDTQYF. This chain connects TRBV11-2 to TRBJ2-3; the D gene is possibly TRBD1 (5 bases). The ends were cut back, 6 bases at V and 2 bases at J, with 12 bases in the middle. The CDR3 spans 14 residues. Per the germline V gene, CDR1 is SGHAT and CDR2 is FQNNGV.

This chain links TRBV19 with TRBJ2-5, with TRBD2 as a possible D gene (6 bases). This CDR3 is 14 amino acids long. Germline V gene lookup returns CDR1 LNHDA and CDR2 SQIVND (reference sequence). Trimming took 3 bases from V and 1 from J, leaving 9 bases between them. CDR3 loop: CASSISGGQETQYF. CDR3 sequence (DNA): TGTGCCAGTAGTATCTCCGGGGGCCAAGAGACCCAGTACTTC.

The rearrangement links TRBV6-5 to TRBJ2-2, with D perhaps given as TRBD1 or TRBD2 (5 bases each). Trimming removed 6 bases at V and 2 bases at J, with 13 bases between. The germline gives CDR1 MNHEY, CDR2 SVGAGI. CDR3 size: 15 residues. DNA of the CDR3: TGTGCCAGCAGCCGCAGAGGGGCAAACACCGGGGAGCTGTTTTTT. Translation gives CASSRRGANTGELFF.

The CDR3 is CASSPSGTGSNQPQHF. As DNA, the CDR3 is TGTGCCAGCTCACCGTCCGGGACAGGGTCTAATCAGCCCCAGCATTTT. J is TRBJ1-5 and V is TRBV18, with 9 nucleotides matching TRBD1. Germline V gene sequence: CDR1 KGHSH, CDR2 LQKENI. V shed 3 bases, J shed 4 bases, and the junction held 7 bases outside the gene matches. This CDR3 spans 16 amino acids.

A remark on this clone: The sample carries other DNA sequences with the same CDR3. The chain carries TRBV7-2 and TRBJ1-5; D is uncertain. V was clipped by 5 bases and J by 1 base, with 9 bases between them. Looked up from germline, CDR1 is SGHTA and CDR2 is FQGNSA. This CDR3 comprises 14 residues. The CDR3 DNA is TGTGCCAGCAGCCCCGGGGAGAGCAATCAGCCCCAGCATTTT. It translates to CASSPGESNQPQHF.

V and J are TRBV11-2 and TRBJ2-1, with TRBD1 matching 7 bases. In germline, CDR1 is SGHAT, CDR2 FQNNGV. The trim removed 5 bases at V and 8 bases at J, leaving 3 bases unmatched. CDR3 size: 12 residues. CDR3 DNA sequence: TGTGCCAGCAGCCGGGACAGACATGAGCAGTTCTTC. Translation gives CASSRDRHEQFF. Together with reference TRBV11-2 and TRBJ2-1, the CDR3 gives the full variable domain: EAGVAQSPRYKIIEKRQSVAFWCNPISGHATLYWYQQILGQGPKLLIQFQNNGVVDDSQLPKDRFSAERLKGVDSTLKIQPAKLEDSAVYLCASSRDRHEQFFGPGTRLTVL.

The chain uses TRBV18 and TRBJ2-3; 10 bases agree with TRBD2. Germline-derived CDR1 and CDR2 are KGHSH and LQKENI. Losses at the gene ends were 4 bases for V and 4 bases for J; bases not matched to a gene: 2. The CDR3 extends over 14 amino acids. The CDR3 DNA reads TGTGCCAGCTCACGGACTAGCGGACCAGATACGCAGTATTTT. Protein sequence: CASSRTSGPDTQYF. Variable domain in full (rest from reference TRBV18 and TRBJ2-3): NAGVMQNPRHLVRRRGQEARLRCSPMKGHSHVYWYRQLPEEGLKFMVYLQKENIIDESGMPKERFSAEFPKEGPSILRIQQVVRGDSAAYFCASSRTSGPDTQYFGPGTRLTVL.

This chain uses TRBV5-4 with TRBJ1-1, with D possibly matching TRBD1 (5 bases). Germline V lookup: CDR1 SGHNT, CDR2 YYREEE (reference sequence). The CDR3 totals 15 residues. The V end lost 0 bases, the J end lost 4 bases, and 13 bases lay between the germline ends. Here the CDR3 reads CASSLVQGTGTEAFF. CDR3 DNA: TGTGCCAGCAGCTTGGTGCAGGGAACGGGCACTGAAGCTTTCTTT.

CDR3 coding DNA: TGTGCCAGCAGCTTACGGGGGGCGTCCTCCTACGAGCAGTACTTC. Translating it yields CASSLRGASSYEQYF. The chain employs TRBV13 and TRBJ2-7; D might be TRBD2 (7 bases). V lost 2 bases and J lost 0, with 11 bases in between. The CDR3 covers 15 residues. Germline V gives CDR1 PRHDT, CDR2 FYEKMQ (reference sequence).

With regard to this clone: The identical CDR3 is also encoded by other nucleotide sequences in the sample. The V and J genes are TRBV18 and TRBJ2-3; 8 bases align to TRBD2. J gave up 3 bases and V 0 bases, and 5 bases lay outside the gene matches. From germline, CDR1 is KGHSH and CDR2 LQKENI. The CDR3 loop spans 16 amino acids. CDR3 sequence reads: CASSPPAGGGTDTQYF. The CDR3 region has the DNA TGTGCCAGCTCACCACCCGCGGGGGGCGGTACAGATACGCAGTATTTT.

The chain joins TRBV19 to TRBJ1-5; D gene ambiguous. Looked up from germline, CDR1 is LNHDA and CDR2 is SQIVND (reference sequence). Trimming left V 8 bases short and J 3 bases short, with 14 bases between. The CDR3 covers 14 residues. CDR3: CASQALSFNQPQHF. CDR3 nucleotide sequence: TGTGCCAGTCAAGCCTTGTCGTTCAATCAGCCCCAGCATTTT.

The rearrangement joins TRBV7-2 to TRBJ2-3, with 8 bases fitting TRBD2. The CDR3 has 13 residues. V lost 7 bases, J lost 3 bases, and 3 bases stayed unmatched. Looked up from germline, CDR1 is SGHTA and CDR2 is FQGNSA. CDR3 nucleotides: TGTGCCAGCAAGCGGGGGCGGACAGATACGCAGTATTTT. It translates to CASKRGRTDTQYF.

The chain recombines TRBV7-2 with TRBJ1-2; perhaps TRBD1 as D (5 bases). Germline CDR1 SGHTA, CDR2 FQGNSA. The CDR3 spans 13 residues. V was pared by 4 bases and J by 8 bases, with 14 bases between. The CDR3 spells CASSSGDLGGYTF. The CDR3 coding sequence is TGTGCCAGCAGCTCCGGGGACCTGGGAGGCTACACCTTC.

CDR3 loop: CASSLGGSGNQPQHF. Written as DNA, the CDR3 is TGCGCCAGCAGCTTGGGGGGGAGCGGCAATCAGCCCCAGCATTTT. The chain employs TRBV5-1 and TRBJ1-5; D perhaps matches TRBD1 (5 bases). V was cut by 0 bases and J by 2 bases, with 9 bases left in between. Germline lookup yields CDR1 SGHRS and CDR2 YFSETQ. CDR3 length: 15 amino acids.